Listed below are T cell receptor beta chains from one sample, sequenced in a study of cytomegalovirus exposure and HLA in healthy donors. Produced via immunoSEQ multiplex PCR; TCRdb's table is partial and in-frame only. The sample consists of 150,000 to 200,000 clones, roughly 85% of them appearing once. Specimen: PBMCs. The receptors were gathered from a man aged 18 to 30 in good health and CMV-seropositive. CDR3s include the opening cysteine and the closing phenylalanine or tryptophan. A D gene is named only where the DNA matches it firmly. Some rows have no size entry. The others give once, few or many, or a class for an expanded clone.

>TRBV28|.|TRBD1|TRBJ1-2|13
CASRNRDRYGYTF
TGTGCCAGCAGGAACCGGGACAGATATGGCTACACCTTC
>TRBV19|.|.|TRBJ2-6|16
CATAGDSDSGANVLTF
TGTGCCACCGCAGGCGATTCCGACTCTGGGGCCAACGTCCTGACTTTC
>TRBV6-9|.|.|TRBJ2-5|14
CASSTGITIETQYF
TGTGCCAGCAGCACCGGGATAACAATCGAGACCCAGTACTTC
>TRBV13|.|.|TRBJ1-1|15
CASSLFGGLDTEAFF
TGTGCCAGCAGCTTATTTGGGGGCCTGGACACTGAAGCTTTCTTT
>TRBV4-3|.|.|TRBJ1-1|16
CASSQEWGRGRTEAFF
TGCGCCAGCAGCCAAGAGTGGGGGCGAGGGCGGACTGAAGCTTTCTTT
>TRBV28|.|TRBD1|TRBJ1-1|15
CASRRGQGLNTEAFF
TGTGCCAGCAGGCGAGGACAGGGGTTGAACACTGAAGCTTTCTTT
>TRBV28|.|TRBD1|TRBJ1-1|13
CASRHQGEAEAFF
TGTGCCAGCAGGCACCAGGGGGAGGCTGAAGCTTTCTTT
>TRBV7-2|.|TRBD1|TRBJ1-1|19
CASSITTSPQGARRTEAFF
TGTGCCAGCAGCATCACGACATCGCCACAGGGGGCGCGGAGGACTGAAGCTTTCTTT
>TRBV6-5|.|.|TRBJ2-7|13
CASIGGSSYEQYF
TGTGCCAGCATTGGGGGGAGCTCCTACGAGCAGTACTTC
>TRBV7-2|once|TRBD1|TRBJ2-4|11
CASSQGQGIYF
TGTGCCAGCAGCCAGGGACAGGGTATCTACTTC
>TRBV4-2|once|.|TRBJ2-5|15
CASSASGGAIETQYF
TGTGCCAGCAGCGCTAGTGGGGGGGCCATAGAGACCCAGTACTTC
>TRBV7-9|.|.|TRBJ2-1|16
CASSLAKTSGDNEQFF
TGTGCCAGCAGCTTAGCCAAAACTAGTGGAGACAATGAGCAGTTCTTC
>TRBV6-1|.|TRBD2|TRBJ2-5|17
CASSESARGGGQETQYF
TGTGCCAGCAGTGAAAGCGCGCGGGGGGGCGGTCAGGAGACCCAGTACTTC
>TRBV6-5|few|.|TRBJ1-2|13
CASSERMGGVDTF
TGTGCCAGCAGTGAACGAATGGGAGGGGTAGACACCTTC
>TRBV30|once|.|TRBJ2-3|14
CAWKQGRSTDTQYF
TGTGCCTGGAAACAGGGTAGGAGCACAGATACGCAGTATTTT
>TRBV6-1|.|TRBD1|TRBJ2-4|15
CASSLTGTAKNIQYF
TGTGCCAGCAGTCTGACAGGGACAGCCAAAAACATTCAGTACTTC
>TRBV29-1|.|.|TRBJ2-5|13
CSVEGQGEETQYF
TGCAGCGTTGAAGGGCAGGGCGAAGAGACCCAGTACTTC
>TRBV6-5|.|.|TRBJ2-7|13
CASSAGFPYEQYF
TGTGCCAGCAGTGCGGGGTTCCCCTACGAGCAGTACTTC
>TRBV7-2|.|.|TRBJ2-3|16
CASSFYRGGNTDTQYF
TGTGCCAGCAGCTTCTACAGGGGAGGAAACACAGATACGCAGTATTTT
>TRBV6-6|once|TRBD2|TRBJ2-7|14
CAASGTSGAYEQYF
TGTGCCGCCTCCGGGACTAGCGGTGCCTACGAGCAGTACTTC
>TRBV30|.|.|TRBJ2-1|11
CAFREYNEQFF
TGTGCCTTCCGGGAGTACAATGAGCAGTTCTTC
>TRBV27|.|.|TRBJ2-7|15
CASSLFARAAYEQYF
TGTGCCAGCAGTTTATTCGCCAGGGCCGCCTACGAGCAGTACTTC
>TRBV29-1|.|.|TRBJ2-7|12
CSVAARSYEQYF
TGCAGCGTTGCGGCGCGGAGCTACGAGCAGTACTTC
>TRBV7-8|.|TRBD1|TRBJ1-4|14
CASSLGQGVEKLFF
TGTGCCAGCAGCTTGGGGCAGGGGGTTGAAAAACTGTTTTTT
>TRBV11-2|.|.|TRBJ2-7|18
CASSLDLNVQGHLYEQYF
TGTGCCAGCAGCTTAGATCTGAATGTACAGGGCCATCTCTACGAGCAGTACTTC
>TRBV28|.|.|TRBJ2-1|17
CASSLPLESRSYNEQFF
TGTGCCAGCAGTTTACCCCTGGAGAGTCGGTCCTACAATGAGCAGTTCTTC
>TRBV13|.|TRBD1|TRBJ1-2|13
CASSYDRGDGYTF
TGTGCCAGCAGCTATGACAGGGGGGATGGCTACACCTTC
>TRBV27|.|.|TRBJ2-2|14
CASSQGGRTGELFF
TGTGCCAGCAGCCAAGGAGGGAGGACCGGGGAGCTGTTTTTT
>TRBV4-3|once|.|TRBJ2-7|14
CASSPTGGAYEQYF
TGCGCCAGCAGCCCCACAGGGGGGGCCTACGAGCAGTACTTC
>TRBV19|once|.|TRBJ1-5|15
CASIISGYGNQPQHF
TGTGCCAGTATCATCTCAGGGTATGGCAATCAGCCCCAGCATTTT
>TRBV6-5|.|.|TRBJ1-1|12
CASSYRGGEAFF
TGTGCCAGCAGTTACCGTGGCGGGGAAGCTTTCTTT
>TRBV19|.|TRBD1|TRBJ1-5|17
CASNIGRDRECCQPQHF
TGTGCCAGTAATATCGGTAGGGACAGGGAGTGTTGTCAGCCCCAGCATTTT
>TRBV27|.|.|TRBJ2-5|14
CASSPSGVGETQYF
TGTGCCAGCAGTCCCTCGGGGGTAGGGGAGACCCAGTACTTC
>TRBV6-1|few|TRBD1|TRBJ1-4|15
CASSDYRGVGEKLFF
TGTGCCAGCAGTGATTACAGGGGCGTTGGGGAAAAACTGTTTTTT
>TRBV10-3|.|.|TRBJ1-4|14
CAISPGAGNEKLFF
TGTGCCATCAGCCCCGGTGCGGGGAATGAAAAACTGTTTTTT
>TRBV29-1|.|TRBD1|TRBJ1-5|13
CSVGTGEAQPQHF
TGCAGCGTTGGGACAGGGGAAGCTCAGCCCCAGCATTTT
>TRBV4-1|few|.|TRBJ2-1|15
CASSPVRDWENEQFF
TGCGCCAGCAGCCCCGTCCGGGACTGGGAGAATGAGCAGTTCTTC
>TRBV6-1|once|.|TRBJ2-7|14
CASSEIISFGTGIF
.
>TRBV5-6|.|.|TRBJ1-5|12
CASSFGDQPQHF
TGTGCCAGCAGCTTTGGAGATCAGCCCCAGCATTTT
>TRBV7-9|.|TRBD1|TRBJ2-7|15
CASPKGDSHSYEQYF
TGTGCCAGCCCCAAGGGGGACAGCCACTCCTACGAGCAGTACTTC
>TRBV4-3|.|TRBD2|TRBJ2-1|17
CASSQDLLAGAYNEQFF
TGCGCCAGCAGCCAAGATCTTCTAGCGGGGGCCTACAATGAGCAGTTCTTC
>TRBV18|.|TRBD1|TRBJ1-5|17
CASSRGTGATTNQPQHF
TGTGCCAGCTCACGTGGGACAGGCGCTACCACCAATCAGCCCCAGCATTTT
>TRBV9|.|TRBD1|TRBJ2-3|16
CASSVGYRGSTDTQYF
TGTGCCAGCAGCGTGGGTTACAGGGGTAGCACAGATACGCAGTATTTT
>TRBV6-5|.|.|TRBJ1-2|15
CASRVRDWGNYGYTF
TGTGCCAGCAGAGTGAGGGACTGGGGAAACTATGGCTACACCTTC